This TCR beta chain was captured by sequencing in a study of response to subunit inactivated influenza vaccine. Study outcomes and limitations: Few new T cells, the authors suggested, are recruited by each seasonal influenza vaccination.

TCRdb re-called the RT-PCR reads through MiXCR, storing one row per CDR3 protein. Altogether about 500,000 distinct CDR3 sequences are present, 16% being singletons, with the ten largest covering less than 4%. Remarks on this clonotype: Its antigen remains unidentified.

With 4 bases removed from V and 4 bases from J, the gap between germline ends came to 12 bases. The CDR3 has 14 amino acids. CDR1 and CDR2 (germline): SGHRS, YFSETQ. The V gene is TRBV5-1, the J gene TRBJ1-5, with D possibly matching TRBD1 (6 bases). Sequenced here: CD4+ T cells sorted from PBMCs, sampled 23 to 25 months after vaccination. The sequence came from a man in his fifties or sixties who received an inactivated influenza vaccine. CDR3: CASSPDSRNQPQHF. The CDR3 nucleotides are TGCGCCAGCAGCCCGGACAGCCGAAATCAGCCCCAGCATTTT.